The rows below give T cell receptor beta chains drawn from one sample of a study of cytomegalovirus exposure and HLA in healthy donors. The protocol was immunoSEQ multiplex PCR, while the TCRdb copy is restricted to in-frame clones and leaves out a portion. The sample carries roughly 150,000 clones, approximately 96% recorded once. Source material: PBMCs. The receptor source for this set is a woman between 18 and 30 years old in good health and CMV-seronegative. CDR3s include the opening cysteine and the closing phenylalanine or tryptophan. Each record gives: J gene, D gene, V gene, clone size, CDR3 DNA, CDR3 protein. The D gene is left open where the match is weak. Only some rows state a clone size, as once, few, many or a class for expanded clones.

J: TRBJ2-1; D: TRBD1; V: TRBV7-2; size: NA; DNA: TGTGCCAGCAGCTTAAGACAGGGGGCTTCGAGCTCCTACAATGAGCAGTTCTTC; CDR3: CASSLRQGASSSYNEQFF
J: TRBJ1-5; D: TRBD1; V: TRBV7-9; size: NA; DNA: TGTGCCAGCAGCCGACAGGGGACTCAGCCCCAGCATTTT; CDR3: CASSRQGTQPQHF
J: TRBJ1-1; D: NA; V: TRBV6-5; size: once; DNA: TGTGCCAGCAGTTACTCGCTAGCTGGGAACACTGAAGCTTTCTTT; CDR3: CASSYSLAGNTEAFF
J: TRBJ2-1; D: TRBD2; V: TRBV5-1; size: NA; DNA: TGCGCCAGCAGTCAACTAGCGGGGGCCTTCAATGAGCAGTTCTTC; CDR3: CASSQLAGAFNEQFF
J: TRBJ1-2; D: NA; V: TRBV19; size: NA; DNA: TGTGCCGTTACCCCGAGCGCGGGATCGCCCTATGGCTACACCTTC; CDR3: CAVTPSAGSPYGYTF
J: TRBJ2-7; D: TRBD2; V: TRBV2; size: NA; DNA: TGTGCCAGCAGGCGCGGACTAGCGGGGGGAACCTACGAGCAGTACTTC; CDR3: CASRRGLAGGTYEQYF
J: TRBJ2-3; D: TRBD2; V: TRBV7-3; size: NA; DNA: TGTGCCAGCAGCTTAAAGCGGGGGGGCACAGATACGCAGTATTTT; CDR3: CASSLKRGGTDTQYF
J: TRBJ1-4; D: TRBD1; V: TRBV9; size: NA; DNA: TGTGCCAGCAGCGTAACAGGGGGAAAAGAAAAACTGTTTTTT; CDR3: CASSVTGGKEKLFF
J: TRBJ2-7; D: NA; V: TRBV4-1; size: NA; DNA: TGCGCCAGCAGCCAAGGGAGGGCTTACGAGCAGTACTTC; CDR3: CASSQGRAYEQYF
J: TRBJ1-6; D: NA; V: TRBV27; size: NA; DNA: TGTGCCAGCAGTTTATGGGGCAGGGCCCTGGCCAAGCATTCACCCCTCCACTTT; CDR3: CASSLWGRALAKHSPLHF
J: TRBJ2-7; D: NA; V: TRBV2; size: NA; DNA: TGTGCCAGCAGTGACGCGACAACTTCCTACGAGCAGTACTTC; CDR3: CASSDATTSYEQYF
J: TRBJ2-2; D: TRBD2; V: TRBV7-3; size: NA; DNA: TGTGCCAGTCGCGGGGGGCCTAACACCGGGGAGCTGTTTTTT; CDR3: CASRGGPNTGELFF
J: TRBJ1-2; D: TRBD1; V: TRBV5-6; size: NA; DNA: TGTGCCAGCAGCTTGCTGGGGGGAACAGGGGGTGACTATGGCTACACCTTC; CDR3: CASSLLGGTGGDYGYTF
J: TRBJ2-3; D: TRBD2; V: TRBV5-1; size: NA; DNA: TGCGCCAGCAGCATCGGACTAGCGGGGGGCACAGATACGCAGTATTTT; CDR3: CASSIGLAGGTDTQYF
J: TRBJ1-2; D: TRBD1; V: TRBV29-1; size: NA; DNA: TGCAGCGCCCCTCGCGGACAGGGAAGCTACACCTTC; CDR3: CSAPRGQGSYTF
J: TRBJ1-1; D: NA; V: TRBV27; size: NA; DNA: TGTGCCAGCAGTGAGGGGGGGTGGAACACTGAAGCTTTCTTT; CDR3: CASSEGGWNTEAFF
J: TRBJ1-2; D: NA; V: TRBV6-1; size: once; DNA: TGTGCCAGCAGTGAGACAGACGATAACTATGGCTACACCTTC; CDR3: CASSETDDNYGYTF
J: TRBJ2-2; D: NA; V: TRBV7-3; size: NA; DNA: TGTGCCAGCAGCTTAGCGACCGGGGAGCTGTTTTTT; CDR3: CASSLATGELFF
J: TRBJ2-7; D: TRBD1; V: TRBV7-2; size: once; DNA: TGTGCCAGCAGCTCCCTGGGACAGGTTACCTACGAGCAGTACTTC; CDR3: CASSSLGQVTYEQYF
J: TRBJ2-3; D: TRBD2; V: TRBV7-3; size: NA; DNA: TGTGCCAGCAGCTCGCCGGGACTAGCGGGGGACACAGATACGCAGTATTTT; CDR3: CASSSPGLAGDTDTQYF
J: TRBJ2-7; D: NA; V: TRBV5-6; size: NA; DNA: TGTGCCAGCAGCTTGACTAGTGGCGACGAGCAGTACTTC; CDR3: CASSLTSGDEQYF
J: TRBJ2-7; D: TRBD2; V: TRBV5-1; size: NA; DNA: TGCGCCAGCAGCGGGGGGACTAGCGGATCCTACGAGCAGTACTTC; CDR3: CASSGGTSGSYEQYF
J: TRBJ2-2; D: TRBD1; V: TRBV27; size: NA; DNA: TGTGCCAGCAGTTTCAGGGCCCTGGGACAGGGGACGACCGGGGAGCTGTTTTTT; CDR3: CASSFRALGQGTTGELFF
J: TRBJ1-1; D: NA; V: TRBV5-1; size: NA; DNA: TGCGCCAGCAGCATTCTTCAGGGAGGGGGCACTGAAGCTTTCTTT; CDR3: CASSILQGGGTEAFF
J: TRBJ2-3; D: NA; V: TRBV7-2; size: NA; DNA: TGTGCCAGCAGCTTATCCGGAGATACGCAGTATTTT; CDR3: CASSLSGDTQYF
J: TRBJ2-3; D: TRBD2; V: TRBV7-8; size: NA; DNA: TGTGCCAGCAGCTTAACCAGTCGGGGGGTATCCGATACGCAGTATTTT; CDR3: CASSLTSRGVSDTQYF
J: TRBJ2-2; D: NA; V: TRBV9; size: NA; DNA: TGTGCCAGCAGCGTAGTCCTGGGGGAGGCCACTCTCACCGGGGAGCTGTTTTTT; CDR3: CASSVVLGEATLTGELFF
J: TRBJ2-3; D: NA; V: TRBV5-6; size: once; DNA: TGTGCCAGCAGCTTGGTCCCTATGGGCACAGATACGCAGTATTTT; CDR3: CASSLVPMGTDTQYF
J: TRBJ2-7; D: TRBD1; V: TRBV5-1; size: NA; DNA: TGCGCCAGCAGCTTGGCCGTCAGGGGACAGGGGGAGATGAAGCAGTACTTC; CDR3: CASSLAVRGQGEMKQYF
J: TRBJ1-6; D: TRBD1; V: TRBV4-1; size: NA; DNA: TGCGCCAGCAGCCAAGATCCAGCCGGGACAGATAATTCACCCCTCCACTTT; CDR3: CASSQDPAGTDNSPLHF
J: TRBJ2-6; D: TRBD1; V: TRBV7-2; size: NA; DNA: TGTGCCAGCAGCTTAGCGGGGACAGGGTACCCTGGGGCCAACGTCCTGACTTTC; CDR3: CASSLAGTGYPGANVLTF
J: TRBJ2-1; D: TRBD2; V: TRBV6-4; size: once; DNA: TGTGCCAGCCCAAATCGGGGGGGCAGGAATGAGCAGTTCTTC; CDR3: CASPNRGGRNEQFF
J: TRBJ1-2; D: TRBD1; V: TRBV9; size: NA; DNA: TGTGCCAGCAGCGTAGAGGGACAGGGGTATTCATATGATGGCTACACCTTC; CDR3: CASSVEGQGYSYDGYTF
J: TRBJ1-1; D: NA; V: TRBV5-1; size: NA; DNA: TGCGCCAGCAGCTTGGTAGTAGGGGAGGTCACTGAAGCTTTCTTT; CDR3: CASSLVVGEVTEAFF
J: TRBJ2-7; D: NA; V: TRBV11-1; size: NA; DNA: TGTGCCAGCAGCCAACCGGGACAAAGCTCCTACGAGCAGTACTTC; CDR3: CASSQPGQSSYEQYF
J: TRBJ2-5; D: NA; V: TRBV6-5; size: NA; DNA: TGTGCCAGCAGTTACTTGGGGAGGGAGACCCAGTACTTC; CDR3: CASSYLGRETQYF
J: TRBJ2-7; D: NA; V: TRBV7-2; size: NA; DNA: TGTGCCAGCAGCTTACAAGAGTACGAGCAGTACTTC; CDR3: CASSLQEYEQYF
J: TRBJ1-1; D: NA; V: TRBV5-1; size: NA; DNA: TGCGCCAGCAGCTTTATCACAGCCACTGAAGCTTTCTTT; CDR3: CASSFITATEAFF
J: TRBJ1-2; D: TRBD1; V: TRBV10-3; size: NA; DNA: TGTGCCTCTATAGGGACAGGGGGCAACTTTGACTATGGCTACACCTTC; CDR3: CASIGTGGNFDYGYTF
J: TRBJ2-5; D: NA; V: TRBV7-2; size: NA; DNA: TGTGCCAGCAGCTTTTCTGGAGGGCCCGTGGAGACCCAGTACTTC; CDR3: CASSFSGGPVETQYF
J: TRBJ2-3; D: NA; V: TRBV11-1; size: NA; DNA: TGTGCCAGCAGGTCCCCGTCTCGGACAGATACGCAGTATTTT; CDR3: CASRSPSRTDTQYF
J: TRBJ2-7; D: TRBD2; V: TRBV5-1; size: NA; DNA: TGCGCCAGCAGCTTGGGTAGCGGGGGGATGGAGTACTTC; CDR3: CASSLGSGGMEYF